The sequence of this TCR beta chain was determined in a study of OX40 agonist ivuxolimab in advanced cancers. Study observations and caveats: In general, CD8+ T cells held more expanded clones than CD4+ did, on average.

The CDR3 consists of 13 residues. Trimming took 7 bases from V and 8 from J, leaving 15 bases between them. Germline V gives CDR1 SNHLY, CDR2 FYNNEI. Data came from immunoSEQ multiplex PCR; TCRdb stores just in-frame clones and leaves some out. This table holds about 94,000 clones, roughly 84% found once. This clone was found a few times. The antigen remains unidentified. The rearrangement links TRBV2 to TRBJ2-1; maybe TRBD1 (6 bases). The specimen was CD4+ or CD8+ T cells sorted from blood, collected in a trial of the OX40 agonist ivuxolimab. The clonotype originates from an adult with an advanced solid tumor such as melanoma, head and neck, liver or kidney cancer. The CDR3 loop reads CASNPTGPYEQFF. DNA of the CDR3: TGTGCCAGCAACCCCACAGGGCCCTATGAGCAGTTCTTC.